One sample yielded the 7 T cell receptor beta chains listed below, sequenced in a study of control samples from healthy donors and cancer patients. TCRdb keeps only in-frame clones here, not all; method: immunoSEQ multiplex PCR. This listing includes some 190,000 clones. Sequencing was done on a sample of blood. Every receptor here comes from a woman aged 25 to 39 in good health.

V and J are TRBV2 and TRBJ1-5; 7 positions match TRBD1. Germline CDR1 is SNHLY and CDR2 is FYNNEI. The ends lost 3 bases at V and 6 bases at J; junction bases unmatched: 5. The CDR3 extends over 14 amino acids. The CDR3 sequence: CASSDVDRTQPQHF. The CDR3 DNA follows: TGTGCCAGCAGTGACGTGGACAGGACTCAGCCCCAGCATTTT.

The CDR3 protein is CASSQDTRRYGEAFF. CDR3 sequence (DNA): TGTGCCAGCAGCCAGGATACTCGAAGATACGGAGAAGCTTTCTTT. The chain is built from TRBV14 and TRBJ1-1; D call uncertain. The CDR3 extends over 15 amino acids. Germline V gene lookup returns CDR1 SGHDN and CDR2 FVKESK. Trimming cost V 3 bases and J 8 bases, with 19 bases left between them.

The chain joins TRBV27 to TRBJ2-1; maybe TRBD2 (5 bases). With 2 bases removed from V and 9 bases from J, the gap between germline ends came to 11 bases. The CDR3 contains 13 residues. The V gene's germline CDR1 is MNHEY and CDR2 SMNVEV (reference sequence). The CDR3 is CASSLSPLGEQFF. DNA of the CDR3: TGTGCCAGCAGTTTAAGCCCACTAGGTGAGCAGTTCTTC.

The gene calls are TRBV20-1 and TRBJ1-1, with no clear D. From germline, CDR1 is DFQATT and CDR2 SNEGSKA (reference sequence). This CDR3 has 15 residues. The germline V and J ends were trimmed by 3 bases and 0 bases, with 14 bases remaining between them. In DNA form, the CDR3 reads TGCAGTGCTAGTGCAGGAGGGAATGTGAACACTGAAGCTTTCTTT. It is translated as CSASAGGNVNTEAFF.

This chain uses TRBV29-1 with TRBJ2-1, with D possibly being TRBD1 (5 bases). The V and J ends lost 8 bases and 2 bases respectively, with 10 bases between them. Per germline, CDR1 SQVTM and CDR2 ANQGSEA. This CDR3 contains 12 residues. CDR3 amino acids: CSLMGPYNEQFF. DNA of the CDR3: TGCAGCTTAATGGGGCCCTACAATGAGCAGTTCTTC.

The genes are TRBV7-9 and TRBJ1-6; D not certain. The ends were cut back, 5 bases at V and 6 bases at J, with 8 bases in the middle. The germline V gene has CDR1 SEHNR and CDR2 FQNEAQ (reference sequence). There are 13 residues in the CDR3. CDR3 coding DNA: TGTGCCAGCAGCGCGGACCTTAATTCACCCCTCCACTTT. Its protein is CASSADLNSPLHF.

The V gene is TRBV6-4, the J gene TRBJ2-4; no reliable D call. Trimming left V 6 bases short and J 1 base short, with 4 bases between. Germline V gene sequence: CDR1 MRHNA, CDR2 SNTAGT. The CDR3 totals 12 residues. CDR3 sequence: CASRRAKNIQYF. The DNA of the CDR3 is TGTGCCAGCAGGCGGGCCAAAAACATTCAGTACTTC.